One and the same sample provided the 2 T cell receptor beta chains below, sequenced in a study of early T cells in non-severe SARS-CoV-2 infection. TCRdb passed the 5' RACE reads through MiXCR, listing each CDR3 protein once. Of approximately 70,000 distinct CDR3 sequences in the sample, 9.5% to 15% are singletons; the top ten hold roughly 2.5%. The sample in question was whole blood, obtained at baseline. The receptor set was obtained from an adult who was a healthcare worker with PCR-confirmed SARS-CoV-2 infection or an uninfected control (not recorded which).

This clonotype appeared many times. The V gene is TRBV2, the J gene TRBJ1-1; D is perhaps TRBD1 (6 bases). The V gene's germline CDR1 is SNHLY and CDR2 FYNNEI. The V end was cut by 6 bases, the J end by 1 base, with 24 bases between. The length of the CDR3 is 18 residues. CDR3 protein: CASSPPSGRGRGNTEAFF. As DNA, the CDR3 is TGTGCCAGCAGCCCCCCCAGTGGTCGGGGGCGCGGGAACACTGAAGCTTTCTTT. The entire variable domain, with the rest obtained from reference TRBV2 and TRBJ1-1, is as follows: EPEVTQTPSHQVTQMGQEVILRCVPISNHLYFYWYRQILGQKVEFLVSFYNNEISEKSEIFDDQFSVERPDGSNFTLKIRSTKLEDSAMYFCASSPPSGRGRGNTEAFFGQGTRLTVV.

This chain links TRBV12-3 or TRBV12-4 with TRBJ2-5; 7 bases are shared with TRBD1. The CDR3 has 13 amino acids. V gave up 4 bases and J gave up 2 bases; unmatched junction bases: 1. For the CDR3, the DNA is TGTGCCAGCAGTTCGGGACAGCAAGAGACCCAGTACTTC. Translation gives CASSSGQQETQYF.